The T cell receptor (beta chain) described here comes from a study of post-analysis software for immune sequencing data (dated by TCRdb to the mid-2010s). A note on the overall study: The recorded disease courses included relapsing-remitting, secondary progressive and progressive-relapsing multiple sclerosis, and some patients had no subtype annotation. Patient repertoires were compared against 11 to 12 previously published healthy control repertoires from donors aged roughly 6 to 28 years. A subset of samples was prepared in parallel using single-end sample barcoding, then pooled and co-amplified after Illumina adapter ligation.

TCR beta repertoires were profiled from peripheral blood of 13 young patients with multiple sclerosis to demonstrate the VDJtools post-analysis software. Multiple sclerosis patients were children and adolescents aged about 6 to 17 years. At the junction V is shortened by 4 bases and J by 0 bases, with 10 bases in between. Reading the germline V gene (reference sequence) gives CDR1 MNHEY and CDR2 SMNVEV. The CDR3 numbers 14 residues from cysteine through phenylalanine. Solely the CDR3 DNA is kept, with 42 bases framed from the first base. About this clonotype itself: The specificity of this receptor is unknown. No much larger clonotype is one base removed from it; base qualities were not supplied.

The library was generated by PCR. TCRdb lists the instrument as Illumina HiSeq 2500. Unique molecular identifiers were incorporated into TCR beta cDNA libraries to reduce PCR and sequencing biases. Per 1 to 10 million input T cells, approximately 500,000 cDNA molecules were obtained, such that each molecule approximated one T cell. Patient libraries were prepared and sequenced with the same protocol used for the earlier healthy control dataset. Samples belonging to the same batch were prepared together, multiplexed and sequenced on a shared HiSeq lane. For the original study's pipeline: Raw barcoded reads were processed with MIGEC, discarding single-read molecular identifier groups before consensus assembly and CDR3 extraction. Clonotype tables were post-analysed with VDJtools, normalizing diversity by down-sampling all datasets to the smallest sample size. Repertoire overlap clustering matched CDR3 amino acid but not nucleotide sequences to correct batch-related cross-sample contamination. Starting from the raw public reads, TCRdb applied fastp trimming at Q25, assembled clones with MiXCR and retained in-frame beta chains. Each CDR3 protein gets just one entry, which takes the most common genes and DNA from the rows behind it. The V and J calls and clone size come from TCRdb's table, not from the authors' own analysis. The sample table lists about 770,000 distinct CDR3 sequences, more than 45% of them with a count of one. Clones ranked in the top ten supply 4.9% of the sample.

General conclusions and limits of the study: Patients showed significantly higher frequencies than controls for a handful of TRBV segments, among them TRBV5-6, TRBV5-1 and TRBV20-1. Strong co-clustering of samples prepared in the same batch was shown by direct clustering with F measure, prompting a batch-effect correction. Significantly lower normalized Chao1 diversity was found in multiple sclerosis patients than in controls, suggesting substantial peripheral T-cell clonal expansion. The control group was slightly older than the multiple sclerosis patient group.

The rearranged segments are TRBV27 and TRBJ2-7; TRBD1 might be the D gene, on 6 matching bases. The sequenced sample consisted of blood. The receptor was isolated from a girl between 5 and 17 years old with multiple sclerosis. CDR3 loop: CASSYTGSSYEQYF. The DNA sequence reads TGTGCCAGCAGTTACACAGGGAGCTCCTACGAGCAGTACTTC.